This T cell receptor beta chain was documented in a study of blood T cell repertoires in COVID-19 (dated by TCRdb to the early 2020s). General notes on the study: Samples covering the acute and convalescent phases of COVID-19 were provided by collaborators in the United States, Italy and Spain. Nearly every sample came with metadata listing a de-identified subject ID, COVID-19 status, age in years and sex. The repertoires were released in a freely available public database intended as a resource for research on the immune response to SARS-CoV-2. The dataset comprised deeply sampled blood TCRbeta repertoires from subjects exposed to, actively infected with, or recovered from COVID-19. The prospective study material was composed of cDNA or gDNA derived from T cells, B-cell-depleted T cells, or PBMCs. Where available, HLA class I and class II types were taken from metadata supplied by the sample provider and were not determined by assay-based typing. The samples were drawn from two sources: the first 160 participants of the ongoing ImmuneRACE study, and 950 to 1,500 subjects contributed by 6 global collaborators.

TCRbeta CDR3 regions were amplified from genomic DNA using the immunoSEQ Assay, a bias-controlled multiplex PCR. Per the authors' processing: Nucleated cell counts per sample were estimated from amplification of reference gene primers within the assay. To quantify the absolute abundance of each unique TCRbeta CDR3 rearrangement, sequence reads were collapsed and filtered. For each sample, productive Simpson clonality was calculated as the square root of Simpson's diversity index over productive rearrangements. TCRdb limited this immuneACCESS table to in-frame rearrangements with V and J called. A share of clones is missing; checked studies link under half to unresolved V genes, and the rest is unexplained. D and trimming were read from the DNA, whereas the V and J calls and clone size are those reported in that table. Counted in this sample were under 450,000 clones; about 90% of them appeared once. Approximately 1.3% of the sample belongs to the ten largest clones.

General conclusions and limits of the study: The quantity of clinical and demographic metadata differed by source and by participant and was supplied without curation.

Germline trimming amounts to 3 bases on V and 5 bases on J, with 9 as the count of junction bases outside the gene matches. Counted from cysteine to phenylalanine, this CDR3 has 16 amino acids. The read is trimmed to its CDR3 DNA, 48 bases read in frame from base 1. The germline V gene (reference sequence) sets CDR1 to SEHNR and CDR2 to FQNEAQ. Participants in the prospective study were aged roughly 18 to 89 years, lived in some 24 United States geographic areas, and enrolled through a virtual design. In the prospective study, participants were assigned to cohorts based on the clinical history participants reported in a screening survey and a study questionnaire. ImmuneRACE Cohort 3 recovered participants were defined by two consecutive negative NP/OP PCR tests, healthcare professional clearance, or symptom resolution. Mobile phlebotomists in the prospective study collected whole blood, serum and a nasopharyngeal or oropharyngeal swab from every participant. Over a roughly 2-month period, participants in the prospective study had the option of providing additional blood draws and questionnaires. Blood samples from the prospective study were shipped frozen or at room temperature prior to DNA extraction.

This clone appeared once. The clone's antigen remains unknown. No base quality values were provided; no much bigger clone lies one nucleotide off. Recombination connected TRBV7-9 to TRBJ1-4, and TRBD1 aligns with 7 junction nucleotides. The source is a man under 40 who had recovered from COVID-19. The material sequenced was PBMCs or T cells enriched from blood (not recorded which). The CDR3 is CASSLEFRGRNEKLFF. The sequenced DNA is TGTGCCAGCAGCTTGGAATTCAGGGGGAGGAATGAAAAACTGTTTTTT.